This is a list of T cell receptor beta chains from one sample in a study of T cells after yellow fever vaccination. MiXCR, applied by TCRdb to the 5' RACE reads, yields one record per CDR3 protein. The table records hundreds of thousands of distinct CDR3 sequences, about 13% of them present only once. The sample consisted of PBMCs, taken on the day of the yellow fever booster vaccination. The receptors originated from a man aged 25 to 40 who received the YFV17D yellow fever vaccine. CDR3s include the opening cysteine and the closing phenylalanine or tryptophan. Fields, in order: V gene, D gene, CDR3 length, J gene, clone size, CDR3 protein, CDR3 DNA. D genes are given only for firm matches. A clone size is listed for some rows: how often the clone was seen (once, few, many), or a class if it is expanded.

TRBV18	-	15	TRBJ2-1	few	CASSPALGAVNEQFF	TGTGCCAGCTCACCCGCGTTGGGGGCCGTCAATGAGCAGTTCTTC
TRBV25-1	TRBD1	16	TRBJ2-5	few	CASSDPRDRGQETQYF	TGTGCCAGCAGTGACCCCCGGGACAGGGGGCAAGAGACCCAGTACTTC
TRBV14	TRBD1	15	TRBJ2-3	few	CASSQGDSSTDTQYF	TGTGCCAGCAGCCAGGGGGACAGCTCCACAGATACGCAGTATTTT
TRBV2	-	13	TRBJ1-2	-	CASSDRGLYGYTF	TGTGCCAGCAGTGATAGAGGGCTCTATGGCTACACCTTC
TRBV20-1	TRBD2	14	TRBJ2-1	few	CSATGLAGFNEQFF	TGCAGTGCTACGGGACTAGCGGGATTTAATGAGCAGTTCTTC
TRBV18	-	11	TRBJ1-2	-	CASSPEYGYTF	TGTGCCAGCTCACCAGAATATGGCTACACCTTC
TRBV7-9	-	15	TRBJ1-5	many	CASSLAGGGNQPQHF	TGTGCCAGCAGCTTAGCGGGAGGTGGCAATCAGCCCCAGCATTTT
TRBV7-9	-	13	TRBJ2-7	few	CASTSGAGYEQYF	TGTGCCAGCACCTCGGGTGCCGGCTACGAGCAGTACTTC
TRBV12-3/TRBV12-4	-	16	TRBJ2-2	many	CASSFFGTRYTGELFF	TGTGCCAGCAGTTTTTTCGGAACTAGGTACACCGGGGAGCTGTTTTTT
TRBV20-1	TRBD2	14	TRBJ2-1	-	CSAGGGGSYNEQFF	TGCAGTGCCGGCGGGGGGGGCTCCTACAATGAGCAGTTCTTC
TRBV27	-	15	TRBJ2-5	-	CASSLSGRRGETQYF	TGTGCCAGCAGTTTATCTGGGAGAAGGGGAGAGACCCAGTACTTC
TRBV5-1	TRBD1	14	TRBJ1-1	few	CASRIGQVNTEAFF	TGCGCCAGCAGGATCGGACAGGTGAACACTGAAGCTTTCTTT
TRBV20-1	TRBD1	13	TRBJ2-7	-	CSASRDSLNEQYF	TGCAGTGCTAGCCGGGACAGTCTCAACGAGCAGTACTTC
TRBV5-1	-	15	TRBJ1-5	few	CASSFLPGSNQPQHF	TGCGCCAGCAGCTTCTTACCTGGGAGCAATCAGCCCCAGCATTTT
TRBV20-1	TRBD2	17	TRBJ2-4	-	CCAVLAGGPRAKNIQYF	TGCTGTGCCGTCCTAGCGGGAGGGCCCCGGGCCAAAAACATTCAGTACTTC
TRBV20-1	TRBD2	16	TRBJ2-1	few	CSAIRREIWGLNEQFF	TGCAGTGCTATCCGGCGGGAGATCTGGGGCTTGAATGAGCAGTTCTTC
TRBV29-1	TRBD2	15	TRBJ2-5	-	CSVELAGGLLETQYF	TGCAGCGTTGAATTGGCGGGAGGACTACTAGAGACCCAGTACTTC
TRBV12-3/TRBV12-4	-	13	TRBJ1-4	-	CASSLQGHEKLFF	TGTGCCAGCAGTTTACAGGGGCATGAAAAACTGTTTTTT
TRBV28	TRBD2	11	TRBJ2-1	-	CALAGPDEQFF	TGTGCCCTAGCGGGCCCCGATGAGCAGTTCTTC
TRBV28	-	13	TRBJ2-7	few	CASWGVMGDEQYF	TGTGCCAGCTGGGGCGTTATGGGGGACGAGCAGTACTTC
TRBV7-2	-	15	TRBJ1-5	many	CASSLVQGGNQPQHF	TGTGCCAGCAGCTTAGTGCAGGGTGGCAATCAGCCCCAGCATTTT
TRBV12-3/TRBV12-4	TRBD2	16	TRBJ2-2	-	CASSLVTGGNTGELFF	TGTGCCAGCAGTTTAGTGACGGGAGGTAACACCGGGGAGCTGTTTTTT
TRBV19	TRBD1	15	TRBJ2-1	few	CASSNRDRVGNEQFF	TGTGCCAGTAGTAACCGGGACAGGGTGGGTAATGAGCAGTTCTTC
TRBV29-1	TRBD2	15	TRBJ2-3	-	CSVVKLAGLTDTQYF	TGCAGCGTTGTTAAGCTAGCGGGATTGACAGATACGCAGTATTTT
TRBV5-6	TRBD2	15	TRBJ2-1	many	CASSLGLAGHNEQFF	TGTGCCAGCAGCTTGGGACTAGCGGGACACAATGAGCAGTTCTTC